This TCR beta chain appears in the sequencing data of a study of T cell changes during pregnancy in multiple sclerosis. The germline V and J ends were trimmed by 8 bases and 0 bases, with 7 bases remaining between them. CDR1 LNHDA and CDR2 SQIVND come from the germline V gene (reference sequence). This CDR3 is built from 13 residues. Repertoires were generated with immunoSEQ multiplex PCR, while TCRdb's copy carries only in-frame clones and drops some. The table has 50,000 or so clones, about 92% seen once. The sequencing here drew on CD4+ T cells from peripheral blood mononuclear cells, taken in the third trimester of pregnancy. The rearrangement links TRBV19 to TRBJ1-4, with D possibly being TRBD1 (5 bases). The sequence was obtained from a female donor with multiple sclerosis, enrolled in a pregnancy study. CDR3 loop: CASQGATNEKLFF. The CDR3 DNA follows: TGTGCCAGTCAGGGCGCAACTAATGAAAAACTGTTTTTT.